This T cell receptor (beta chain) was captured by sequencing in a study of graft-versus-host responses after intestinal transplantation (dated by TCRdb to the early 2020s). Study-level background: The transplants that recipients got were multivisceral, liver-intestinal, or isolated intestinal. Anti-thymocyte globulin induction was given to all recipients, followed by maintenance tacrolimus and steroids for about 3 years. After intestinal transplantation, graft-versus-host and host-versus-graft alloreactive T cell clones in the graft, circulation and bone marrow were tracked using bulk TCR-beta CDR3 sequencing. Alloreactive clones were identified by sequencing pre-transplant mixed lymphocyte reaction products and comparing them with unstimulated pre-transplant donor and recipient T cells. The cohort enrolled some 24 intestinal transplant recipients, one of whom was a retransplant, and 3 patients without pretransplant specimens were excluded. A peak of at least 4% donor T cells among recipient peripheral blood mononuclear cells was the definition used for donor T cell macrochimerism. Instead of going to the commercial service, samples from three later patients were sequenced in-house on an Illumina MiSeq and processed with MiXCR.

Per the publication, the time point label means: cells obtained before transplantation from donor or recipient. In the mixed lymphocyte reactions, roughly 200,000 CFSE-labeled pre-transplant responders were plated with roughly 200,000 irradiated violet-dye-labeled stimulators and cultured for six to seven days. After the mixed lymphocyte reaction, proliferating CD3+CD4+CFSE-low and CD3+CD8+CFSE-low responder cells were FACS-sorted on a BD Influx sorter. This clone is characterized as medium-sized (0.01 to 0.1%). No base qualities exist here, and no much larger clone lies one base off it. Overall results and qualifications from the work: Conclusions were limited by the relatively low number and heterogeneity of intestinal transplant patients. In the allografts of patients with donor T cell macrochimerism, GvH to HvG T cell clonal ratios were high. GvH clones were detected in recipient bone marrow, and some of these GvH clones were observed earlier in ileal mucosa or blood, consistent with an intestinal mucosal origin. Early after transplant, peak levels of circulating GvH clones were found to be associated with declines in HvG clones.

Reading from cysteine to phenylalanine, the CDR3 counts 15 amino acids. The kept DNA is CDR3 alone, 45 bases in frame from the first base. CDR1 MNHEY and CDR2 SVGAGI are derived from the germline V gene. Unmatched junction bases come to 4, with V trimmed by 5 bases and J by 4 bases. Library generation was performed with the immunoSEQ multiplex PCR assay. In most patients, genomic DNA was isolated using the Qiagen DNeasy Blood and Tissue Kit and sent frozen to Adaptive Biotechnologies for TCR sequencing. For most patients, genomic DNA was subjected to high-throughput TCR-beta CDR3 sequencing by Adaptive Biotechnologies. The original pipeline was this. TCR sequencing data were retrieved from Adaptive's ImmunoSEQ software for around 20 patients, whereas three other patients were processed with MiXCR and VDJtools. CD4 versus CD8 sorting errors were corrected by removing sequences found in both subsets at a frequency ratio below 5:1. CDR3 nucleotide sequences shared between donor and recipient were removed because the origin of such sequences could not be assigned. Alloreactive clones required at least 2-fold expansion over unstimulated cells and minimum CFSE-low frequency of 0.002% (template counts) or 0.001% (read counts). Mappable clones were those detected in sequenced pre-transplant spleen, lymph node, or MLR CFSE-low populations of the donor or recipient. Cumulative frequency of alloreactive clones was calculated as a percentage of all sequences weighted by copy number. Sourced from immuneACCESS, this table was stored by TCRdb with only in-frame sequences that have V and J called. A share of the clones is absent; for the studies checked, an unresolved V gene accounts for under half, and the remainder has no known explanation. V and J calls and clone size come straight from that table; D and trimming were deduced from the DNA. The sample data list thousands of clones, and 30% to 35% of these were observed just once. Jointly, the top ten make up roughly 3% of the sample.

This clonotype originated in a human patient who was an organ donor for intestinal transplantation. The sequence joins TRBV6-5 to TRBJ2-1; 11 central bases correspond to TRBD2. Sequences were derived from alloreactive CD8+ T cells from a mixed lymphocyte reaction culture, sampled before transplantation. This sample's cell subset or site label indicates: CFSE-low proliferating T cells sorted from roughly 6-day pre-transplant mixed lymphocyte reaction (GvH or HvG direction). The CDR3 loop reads CASSRLAGLYNEQFF. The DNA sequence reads TGTGCCAGCAGTCGACTAGCGGGGCTATACAATGAGCAGTTCTTC.